This passage covers 2 T cell receptor beta chains from one sample sequenced in a study of cytomegalovirus exposure and HLA in healthy donors. This table comes from immunoSEQ multiplex PCR, and its TCRdb copy is limited to in-frame clones, with some not included. The sample consists of tens of thousands of clones, roughly 88% of them appearing once. Sample: PBMCs. These receptors were taken from a young man in good health and CMV-seronegative.

This rearrangement joins TRBV6-1 to TRBJ1-2, with a weak D call TRBD1 (6 bases). Germline V lookup: CDR1 MNHNS, CDR2 SASEGT. This CDR3 is 14 amino acids long. Trimming stripped 2 bases from V and 8 bases from J, with 15 bases between. CDR3 protein: CASSESGGRGGYTF. CDR3 bases: TGTGCCAGCAGTGAAAGTGGGGGCAGAGGAGGCTACACCTTC.

The chain uses TRBV7-9 and TRBJ1-5; TRBD1 might be the D (6 bases). Germline V gene sequence: CDR1 SEHNR, CDR2 FQNEAQ (reference sequence). The CDR3 covers 14 residues. Trimming pared 1 base from V and 7 bases from J, leaving 11 bases between. CDR3 nucleotide sequence: TGTGCCAGCAGCTTAGGGGGGCGAGGACAGCCCCAGCATTTT. Its protein product is CASSLGGRGQPQHF.